Shown below are 2 T cell receptor beta chains from a single sample sequenced in a study of circulating CD8 cells and anti-PD-1 response in melanoma (TCRdb year 2020). Using a BD FACSAria II cell sorter, four subsets defined by PD-1 and/or TIGIT were sorted from live CD3+CD8+TCRalphabeta+ cells. The sequencer was a NextSeq 500. TCR libraries were prepared from about 15 ng of total RNA with the QIAseq Immune Repertoire RNA Library Kit, Human TCR Panel. The public reads were quality trimmed at Q25 with fastp and then assembled into clones with MiXCR by TCRdb, keeping productive beta chains. Under each unique CDR3 protein, matching rows form one entry showing the most common genes and DNA. The sample table contains about 1,200 distinct CDR3 sequences; only one count was recorded for less than 9% of them. The ten largest clones take up around 4.5% of the sample. This specimen was CD8+ T cells from PBMCs, taken at baseline or after one month of anti-PD-1 therapy (not recorded which). Receptor source: a human donor with melanoma.

This clonotype is labeled as large (0.1 to 1%). The chain couples TRBV20-1 to TRBJ2-1; D is perhaps TRBD1 (5 bases). The CDR3 contains 15 residues. CDR1 is DFQATT, CDR2 SNEGSKA, per germline (reference sequence). Trimming took off 5 bases at V and 0 bases at J, with 14 bases between the two ends. CDR3 amino acids: CSAPIQVSSYNEQFF. CDR3 in DNA: TGCAGTGCTCCCATACAGGTGAGCTCCTACAATGAGCAGTTCTTC.

The chain carries TRBV27 and TRBJ2-7; D might be TRBD1 or TRBD2, each matching 5 bases. Germline V gene lookup returns CDR1 MNHEY and CDR2 SMNVEV (reference sequence). Trimming removed 3 bases from V and 4 bases from J, with 10 bases in between. The CDR3 has 13 amino acids. In DNA, the CDR3 is TGTGCCAGCAGTTTTGCAGGGACGTACGAGCAGTACTTC. Residues: CASSFAGTYEQYF.